This T cell receptor (beta chain) was sequenced in a study of shared clonotypes between healthy human individuals. Germline V CDR1 and CDR2: MDHEN, SYDVKM. V shed 8 bases and J 4 bases; nucleotides not matched to a gene: 11. This CDR3 contains 14 residues. Among the unsorted PBMC samples, replicate PCRs used roughly 300 ng DNA, 25,000 to 35,000 T cell genomes. The data were produced by immunoSEQ multiplex PCR, yet TCRdb's version contains in-frame clones alone and is incomplete. This repertoire shows approximately 500,000 clones, over 70% found once; its top ten account for roughly an eighth. This sequence joins TRBV28 and TRBJ2-7; 7 bases align to TRBD1. The sequence was collected from a woman aged 40 to 50 in good health. Some clones in this sample may be carry-over from other donors' samples. Sequenced input: PBMCs. The CDR3 sequence: CASGFTGEVYEQYF. CDR3 DNA: TGTGCCAGCGGATTCACAGGGGAAGTATACGAGCAGTACTTC.